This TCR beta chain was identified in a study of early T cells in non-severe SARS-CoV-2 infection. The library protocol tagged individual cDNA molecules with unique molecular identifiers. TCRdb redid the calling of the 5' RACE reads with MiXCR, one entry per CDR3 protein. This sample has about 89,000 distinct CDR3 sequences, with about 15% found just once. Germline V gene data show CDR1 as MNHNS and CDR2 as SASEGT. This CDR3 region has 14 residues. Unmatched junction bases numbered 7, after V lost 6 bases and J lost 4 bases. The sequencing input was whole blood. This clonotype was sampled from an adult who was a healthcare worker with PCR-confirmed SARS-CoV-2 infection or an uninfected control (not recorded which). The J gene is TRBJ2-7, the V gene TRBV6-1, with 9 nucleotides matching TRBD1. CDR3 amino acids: CASRTDRGGYEQYV. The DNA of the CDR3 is TGTGCCAGCAGGACGGACAGGGGAGGATACGAGCAGTACGTC.